The entry below gives a single T cell receptor beta chain sequence along with its context. Other DNA variants within this sample encode the same CDR3. Authors' data handling: Amplification with reference gene primers provided the estimates of nucleated cell counts. The table came from immunoSEQ multiplex PCR; TCRdb's copy has only in-frame clones and leaves some out. The V and J calls and clone size come from that table; D and trimming were worked out from the DNA. Seen here are 650,000 to 800,000 clones, just under 90% observed once, and the top ten hold under 0.3%. The data originate from a study of blood T cell repertoires in COVID-19. Overall study: Spain, Italy and the United States supplied samples that represented acute and convalescent COVID-19. PBMCs, B-cell-depleted T cells, or T cells were the source of the cDNA or gDNA that made up the material.

There are 14 residues in the CDR3. Per the germline V gene, CDR1 is SGDLS and CDR2 is YYNGEE. V was pared by 0 bases and J by 1 base, with 0 bases of the junction left unmatched. This clonotype was sampled from a woman in her late teens or twenties with acute or convalescent COVID-19. Sequenced material: peripheral blood. The V call is TRBV9, the J call TRBJ1-2; 7 bases match TRBD1. Here the CDR3 DNA reads TGTGCCAGCAGCGTAGGACAGGGTAACTATGGCTACACCTTC. Encoded protein: CASSVGQGNYGYTF.